This TCR beta chain was sequenced for a study of Ad26.COV2.S vaccination and SARS-CoV-2 variants. The wider study: The donor participated in the COV1001 trial, in its Ad26.COV2.S arm.

About this clone: What it binds is not known.

V dropped 3 bases and J dropped 2; count of bases not matched to a gene: 3. Germline lookup yields CDR1 SEHNR and CDR2 FQNEAQ (reference sequence). This CDR3 contains 16 residues. Noted treatment: roughly 19 received Ad26.COV2.S at low or high dose, single or two shots; about 5 received placebo; per-sample allocation not given. Each sample was drawn 63 days after the first injection (of vaccine or placebo). Immunization relied on an Ad26 vector, which expressed Wuhan-strain SARS-CoV-2 spike. Study results and limitations: In TCR breadth and depth analyses, total T cell responses may have been underestimated.

Using immunoSEQ multiplex PCR, the repertoire was profiled, and TCRdb retains in-frame clones only, with some absent. Of approximately 400,000 clones detected, 70% to 90% appear once; the ten largest clones hold 2.5% to 3.5%. The sequence came from a person between 18 and 65 years old who received the Ad26.COV2.S COVID-19 vaccine or a placebo. The sequencing used peripheral blood, collected in a trial of Ad26.COV2.S vaccine versus placebo. V is TRBV7-9 and J is TRBJ2-1, with TRBD2 identical over 11 bases. This chain's CDR3 is CASSFSGRVTYNEQFF. The CDR3 nucleotides read TGTGCCAGCAGCTTTAGCGGGAGGGTCACCTACAATGAGCAGTTCTTC. Drawing the rest from reference TRBV7-9 and TRBJ2-1, the complete variable domain is DTGVSQNPRHKITKRGQNVTFRCDPISEHNRLYWYRQTLGQGPEFLTYFQNEAQLEKSRLLSDRFSAERPKGSFSTLEIQRTEQGDSAMYLCASSFSGRVTYNEQFFGPGTRLTVL.